This T cell receptor beta chain was observed in a study of blood T cells in healthy people across ages. As regards this clonotype: Its antigen remains unidentified.

Per the germline V gene, CDR1 is SEHNR and CDR2 is FQNEAQ (reference sequence). With 5 bases removed from V and 0 bases from J, the gap between germline ends came to 13 bases. This CDR3 is built from 15 residues. Study results and caveats: The donors' CMV status was not determined, possibly confounding changes in expanded clonotypes.

A second PCR of 7 to 11 cycles used a sample-barcoded 5' primer and a J-beta primer mix. TCRdb analysed the 5' RACE reads with MiXCR anew, one entry per CDR3 protein. This table has roughly 930,000 distinct CDR3 sequences, roughly 50% appearing once. The source is a man aged 25 to 45 in good health. The specimen was blood. The chain carries TRBV7-9 and TRBJ1-1; D perhaps matches TRBD1 (6 bases). For the CDR3, the DNA is TGTGCCAGCAGCACTCGGACAGCCCTGAACACTGAAGCTTTCTTT. Residues: CASSTRTALNTEAFF.